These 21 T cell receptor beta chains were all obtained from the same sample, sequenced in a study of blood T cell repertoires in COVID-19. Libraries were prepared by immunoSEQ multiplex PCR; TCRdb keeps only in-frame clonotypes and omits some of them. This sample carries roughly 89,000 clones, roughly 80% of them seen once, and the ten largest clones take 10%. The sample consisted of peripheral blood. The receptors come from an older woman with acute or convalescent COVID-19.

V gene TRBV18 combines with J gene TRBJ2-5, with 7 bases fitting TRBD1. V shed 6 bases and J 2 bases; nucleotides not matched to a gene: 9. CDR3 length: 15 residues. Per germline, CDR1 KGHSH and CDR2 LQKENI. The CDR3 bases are TGTGCCAGCTCCCCAGTCGGGACAGCGCAAGAGACCCAGTACTTC. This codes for CASSPVGTAQETQYF.

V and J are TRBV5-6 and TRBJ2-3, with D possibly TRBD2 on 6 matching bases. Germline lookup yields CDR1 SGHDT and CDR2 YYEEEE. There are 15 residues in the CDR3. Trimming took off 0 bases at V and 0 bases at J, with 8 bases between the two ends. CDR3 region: CASSLVAGSTDTQYF. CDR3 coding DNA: TGTGCCAGCAGCTTGGTGGCGGGGAGCACAGATACGCAGTATTTT. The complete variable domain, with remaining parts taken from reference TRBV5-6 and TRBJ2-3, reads DAGVTQSPTHLIKTRGQQVTLRCSPKSGHDTVSWYQQALGQGPQFIFQYYEEEERQRGNFPDRFSGHQFPNYSSELNVNALLLGDSALYLCASSLVAGSTDTQYFGPGTRLTVL.

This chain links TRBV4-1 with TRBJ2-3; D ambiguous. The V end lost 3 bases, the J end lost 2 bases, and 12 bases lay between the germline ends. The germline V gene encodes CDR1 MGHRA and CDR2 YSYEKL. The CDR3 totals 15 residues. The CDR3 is CASSHDKLDTDTQYF. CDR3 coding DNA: TGCGCCAGCAGCCACGATAAGCTTGACACAGATACGCAGTATTTT.

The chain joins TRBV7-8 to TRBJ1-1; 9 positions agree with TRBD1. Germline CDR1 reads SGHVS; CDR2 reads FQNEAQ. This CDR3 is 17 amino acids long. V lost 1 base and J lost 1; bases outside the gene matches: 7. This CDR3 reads CASSLEGGQGSNTEAFF. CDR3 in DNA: TGTGCCAGCAGCTTAGAAGGGGGACAGGGTTCGAACACTGAAGCTTTCTTT.

The CDR3 bases are TGTGCCTGGAAATCCGCAGGGTCAGGGCCGAACACTGAAGCTTTCTTT. Its translation is CAWKSAGSGPNTEAFF. The chain has TRBV30 and TRBJ1-1; D might be TRBD1 (5 bases). The germline gives CDR1 GTSNPN, CDR2 SVGIG (reference sequence). V was pared by 4 bases and J by 1 base, with 19 bases between. This CDR3 contains 16 residues.

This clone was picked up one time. This CDR3 is CSGFEGQAIGGYTF. DNA of the CDR3: TGCAGCGGTTTCGAGGGACAGGCCATAGGCGGCTACACCTTC. This chain connects TRBV29-1 to TRBJ1-2; 8 bases are a match to TRBD1. This CDR3 has 14 amino acids. After removal of 7 bases from V and 8 bases from J, the junction contained 15 bases not matched to a gene. CDR1 and CDR2 from the germline V gene are SQVTM and ANQGSEA.

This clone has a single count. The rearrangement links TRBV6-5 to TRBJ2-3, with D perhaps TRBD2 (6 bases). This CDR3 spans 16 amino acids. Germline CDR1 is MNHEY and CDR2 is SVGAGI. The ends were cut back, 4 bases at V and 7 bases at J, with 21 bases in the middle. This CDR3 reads CASSLMPSALTNTQYF. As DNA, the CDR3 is TGTGCCAGCAGTTTGATGCCTAGCGCCCTCACGAATACGCAGTATTTT.

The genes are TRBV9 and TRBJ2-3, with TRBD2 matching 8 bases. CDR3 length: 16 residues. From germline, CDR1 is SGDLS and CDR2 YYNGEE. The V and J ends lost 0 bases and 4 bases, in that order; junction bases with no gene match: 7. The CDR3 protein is CASSVGRLASADTQYF. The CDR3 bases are TGTGCCAGCAGCGTAGGCAGACTAGCGAGCGCAGATACGCAGTATTTT.

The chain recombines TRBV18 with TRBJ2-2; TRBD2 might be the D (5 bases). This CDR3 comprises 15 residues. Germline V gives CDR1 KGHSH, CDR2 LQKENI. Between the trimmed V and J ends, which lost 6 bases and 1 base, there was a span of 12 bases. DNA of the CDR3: TGTGCCAGCTCCCGGACTTCCCTGAACACCGGGGAGCTGTTTTTT. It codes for CASSRTSLNTGELFF.

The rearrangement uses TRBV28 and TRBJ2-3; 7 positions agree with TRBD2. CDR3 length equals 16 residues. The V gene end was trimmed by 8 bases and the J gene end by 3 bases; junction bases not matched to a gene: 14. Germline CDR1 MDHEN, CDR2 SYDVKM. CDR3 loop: CASYSWGGFSTDTQYF. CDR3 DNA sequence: TGTGCCAGCTACTCTTGGGGGGGATTTAGTACAGATACGCAGTATTTT.

CDR3 DNA: TGTGCCAGCAGTTACCCCTACCCGGTACAGGGGGCAAGGAATGAGCAGTTCTTC. This gives the protein CASSYPYPVQGARNEQFF. The chain employs TRBV6-2 or TRBV6-3 and TRBJ2-1, with 9 nucleotides matching TRBD1. The ends lost 2 bases at V and 7 bases at J; junction bases unmatched: 15. The CDR3 consists of 18 residues. Looked up from germline, CDR1 is MNHEY and CDR2 is SVGEGT.

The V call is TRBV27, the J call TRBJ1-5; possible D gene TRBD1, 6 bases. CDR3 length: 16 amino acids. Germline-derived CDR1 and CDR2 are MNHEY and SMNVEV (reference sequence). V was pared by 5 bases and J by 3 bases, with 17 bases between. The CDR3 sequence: CASSPLSMGANQPQHF. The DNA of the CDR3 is TGTGCCAGCAGTCCTCTATCAATGGGGGCCAATCAGCCCCAGCATTTT.

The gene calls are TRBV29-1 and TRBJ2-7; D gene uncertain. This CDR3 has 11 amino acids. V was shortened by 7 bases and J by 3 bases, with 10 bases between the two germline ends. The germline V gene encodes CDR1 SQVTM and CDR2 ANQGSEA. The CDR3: CSARQVYEQYF. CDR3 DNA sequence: TGCAGCGCCCGACAAGTCTACGAGCAGTACTTC.

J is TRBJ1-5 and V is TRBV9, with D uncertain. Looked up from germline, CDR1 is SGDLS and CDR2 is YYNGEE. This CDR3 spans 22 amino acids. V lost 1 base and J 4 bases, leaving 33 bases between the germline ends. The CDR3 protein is CASSVPPGPPGPEGVGNQPQHF. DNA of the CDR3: TGTGCCAGCAGCGTACCACCCGGGCCCCCCGGTCCAGAGGGTGTAGGTAATCAGCCCCAGCATTTT. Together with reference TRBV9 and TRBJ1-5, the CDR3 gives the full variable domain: DSGVTQTPKHLITATGQRVTLRCSPRSGDLSVYWYQQSLDQGLQFLIQYYNGEERAKGNILERFSAQQFPDLHSELNLSSLELGDSALYFCASSVPPGPPGPEGVGNQPQHFGDGTRLSIL.

The CDR3 loop is CASSLLGRVNQPQHF. The CDR3 coding sequence is TGTGCCAGCAGCTTGCTGGGCAGGGTCAATCAGCCCCAGCATTTT. The chain has TRBV5-6 and TRBJ1-5, with a possible D match to TRBD1 (5 bases). V dropped 1 base and J dropped 3 bases, with 11 bases sitting between them. CDR3 length: 15 residues. Germline CDR1 and CDR2: SGHDT and YYEEEE.

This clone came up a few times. As DNA, the CDR3 is TGTGCCACCAGTGGGCCCCCAGCTAGCGGGAGGGCCCGGTATGAGCAGTTCTTC. Translating it yields CATSGPPASGRARYEQFF. J is TRBJ2-1 and V is TRBV24-1, with 12 positions matching TRBD2. CDR3 length equals 18 residues. The junction had 15 bases not matched to a gene; V was cut back by 5 bases and J by 8 bases. CDR1 is KGHDR and CDR2 is SFDVKD in the germline V gene.

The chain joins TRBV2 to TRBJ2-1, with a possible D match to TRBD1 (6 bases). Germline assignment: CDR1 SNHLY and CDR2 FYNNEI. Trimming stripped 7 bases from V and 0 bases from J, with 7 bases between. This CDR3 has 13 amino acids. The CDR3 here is CASKDSSYNEQFF. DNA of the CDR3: TGTGCCAGCAAGGACAGCTCCTACAATGAGCAGTTCTTC.

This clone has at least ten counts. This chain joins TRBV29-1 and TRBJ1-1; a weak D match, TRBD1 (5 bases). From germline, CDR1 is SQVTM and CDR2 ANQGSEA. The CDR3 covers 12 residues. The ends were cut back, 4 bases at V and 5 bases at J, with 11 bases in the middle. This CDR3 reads CSVVAGRTEAFF. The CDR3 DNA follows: TGCAGCGTTGTGGCAGGGAGGACTGAAGCTTTCTTT. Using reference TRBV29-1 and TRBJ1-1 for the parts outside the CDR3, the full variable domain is SAVISQKPSRDICQRGTSLTIQCQVDSQVTMMFWYRQQPGQSLTLIATANQGSEATYESGFVIDKFPISRPNLTFSTLTVSNMSPEDSSIYLCSVVAGRTEAFFGQGTRLTVV.

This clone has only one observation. The CDR3 DNA is TGTGCCAGCAGCTTAACGAGGGCGGGATACAATGAGCAGTTCTTC. Translated, it gives CASSLTRAGYNEQFF. The rearrangement uses TRBV7-2 and TRBJ2-1; a weak D match, TRBD2 (6 bases). This CDR3 contains 15 residues. CDR1 is SGHTA, CDR2 FQGNSA, per germline. V was clipped by 2 bases and J by 4 bases, with 12 bases between them.

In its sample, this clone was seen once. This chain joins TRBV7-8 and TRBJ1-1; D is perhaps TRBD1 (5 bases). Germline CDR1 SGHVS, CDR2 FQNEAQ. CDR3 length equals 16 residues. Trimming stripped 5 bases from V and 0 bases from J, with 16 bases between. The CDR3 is CASSRSLTELNTEAFF. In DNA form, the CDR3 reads TGTGCCAGCAGCCGGAGCCTGACAGAACTGAACACTGAAGCTTTCTTT.

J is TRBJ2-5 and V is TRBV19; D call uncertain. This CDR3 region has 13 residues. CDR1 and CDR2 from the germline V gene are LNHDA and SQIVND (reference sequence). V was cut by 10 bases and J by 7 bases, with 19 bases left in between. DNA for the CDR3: TGTGCCACCGAGGCGCCAGATCGTGGGACCCAGTACTTC. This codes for CATEAPDRGTQYF.